These 23 T cell receptor beta chains share one sample of origin, sequenced in a study of identical twins' blood T cells. TCRdb re-called the 5' RACE reads through MiXCR, storing one row per CDR3 protein. The sample yields roughly 340,000 distinct CDR3 sequences, over 25% seen once. The sequencing input was PBMCs. Source of these receptors: a woman aged 18-50 years in good health.

This clonotype was found a few times. The chain employs TRBV20-1 and TRBJ1-1; no reliable D call. The germline V gene encodes CDR1 DFQATT and CDR2 SNEGSKA (reference sequence). The CDR3 is made up of 10 amino acids. In nucleotides, the CDR3 is TGCTGCTCTGACCATTCCTACGCTTTCTTT. Residues: CCSDHSYAFF.

This chain uses TRBV5-4 with TRBJ2-2; 7 bases map to TRBD2. Germline-derived CDR1 and CDR2 are SGHNT and YYREEE (reference sequence). The V segment lost 4 bases and the J segment 3 bases; nucleotides outside the gene matches: 9. This CDR3 contains 16 residues. In DNA form, the CDR3 reads TGTGCCAGCAGCCCAAATAGCGGGCAGGACACCGGGGAGCTGTTTTTT. It translates to CASSPNSGQDTGELFF.

This chain connects TRBV13 to TRBJ1-3, with D uncertain. This CDR3 has 18 amino acids. Per the germline V gene, CDR1 is PRHDT and CDR2 is FYEKMQ (reference sequence). Trimming took 0 bases from V and 3 from J, leaving 18 bases between them. CDR3 nucleotide sequence: TGTGCCAGCAGCTTAGGCCAAGGACGGATCCTGGGTGGAAACACCATATATTTT. It encodes CASSLGQGRILGGNTIYF.

This sequence joins TRBV19 and TRBJ2-3, with 7 positions matching TRBD2. Per germline, CDR1 LNHDA and CDR2 SQIVND (reference sequence). With 5 bases clipped from V and 9 bases from J, the junction kept 8 bases outside the gene matches. CDR3 length equals 13 residues. The CDR3 nucleotides are TGTGCCAGTAGTGAATGGGAGGGAAGAACGCAGTATTTT. It translates to CASSEWEGRTQYF.

This clonotype has only a few counts. V is TRBV27 and J is TRBJ2-3; TRBD2 aligns across 8 bases. The CDR3 loop spans 15 amino acids. Trimming removed 6 bases from V and 1 base from J; junction bases left unmatched: 6. Germline V gene sequence: CDR1 MNHEY, CDR2 SMNVEV (reference sequence). CDR3 DNA sequence: TGTGCCAGCAGAGGACCGACTAGCGGCACAGATACGCAGTATTTT. The encoded protein is CASRGPTSGTDTQYF.

This clonotype was counted a few times. CDR3 DNA sequence: TGTGCCAGCAGCCAAGTTGGTCAGCCCCAGCATTTT. Translation: CASSQVGQPQHF. The gene calls are TRBV14 and TRBJ1-5; D remains unclear. CDR3 length equals 12 residues. CDR1 and CDR2 from the germline V gene are SGHDN and FVKESK. Deletions cut 1 base from V and 6 bases from J, with 4 bases between. Full variable domain (remainder filled in from reference TRBV14 and TRBJ1-5): EAGVTQFPSHSVIEKGQTVTLRCDPISGHDNLYWYRRVMGKEIKFLLHFVKESKQDESGMPNNRFLAERTGGTYSTLKVQPAELEDSGVYFCASSQVGQPQHFGDGTRLSIL.

This clonotype was counted a few times. V usage is TRBV20-1 and J usage is TRBJ2-3, with TRBD2 as a possible D gene (6 bases). Per germline, CDR1 DFQATT and CDR2 SNEGSKA (reference sequence). V was cut by 3 bases and J by 2 bases, with 15 bases left in between. The CDR3 runs 15 residues. In DNA form, the CDR3 reads TGCAGTGCTAGTCCATCGAGCGGGTCCACAGATACGCAGTATTTT. The encoded protein is CSASPSSGSTDTQYF.

About this clonotype itself: Possible read error: a much larger clone is one base away. This chain uses TRBV29-1 with TRBJ2-3; TRBD1 matches 7 bases. With V trimmed by 2 bases and J by 4 bases, 0 bases remained unmatched. The CDR3 totals 12 residues. The germline V gene encodes CDR1 SQVTM and CDR2 ANQGSEA. The CDR3 sequence: CSVEQGADTQYF. Written as DNA, the CDR3 is TGCAGCGTTGAACAGGGGGCAGATACGCAGTATTTT.

This clonotype has only a few counts. The chain couples TRBV9 to TRBJ1-5; D gene ambiguous. Between the trimmed V and J ends, which lost 4 bases and 4 bases, there was a span of 15 bases. CDR1 and CDR2 (germline): SGDLS, YYNGEE. The CDR3 consists of 15 residues. The DNA for the CDR3 is TGTGCCAGCAGCAGCCGGGGAATGACAAATCAGCCCCAGCATTTT. This codes for CASSSRGMTNQPQHF. The full variable domain, rest sourced from reference TRBV9 and TRBJ1-5, is DSGVTQTPKHLITATGQRVTLRCSPRSGDLSVYWYQQSLDQGLQFLIQYYNGEERAKGNILERFSAQQFPDLHSELNLSSLELGDSALYFCASSSRGMTNQPQHFGDGTRLSIL.

This clonotype has a handful of counts. A single base separates this from a much larger clone, so it may be a read error. This sequence joins TRBV29-1 and TRBJ2-3; a weak D match, TRBD2 (6 bases). The CDR3 runs 14 residues. Germline V CDR1 and CDR2: SQVTM, ANQGSEA. CDR3 residues: CSVEGGNGADTRYF. CDR3 DNA sequence: TGCAGCGTTGAAGGCGGGAACGGGGCAGATACGCGGTATTTT.

In its sample, this clonotype was seen a few times. This chain uses TRBV2 with TRBJ2-2; 8 nucleotides align to TRBD1. Germline lookup yields CDR1 SNHLY and CDR2 FYNNEI. V gave up 5 bases and J gave up 7 bases; unmatched junction bases: 12. This CDR3 is built from 16 residues. The CDR3: CASSKTGTGVDGELFF. The CDR3 DNA reads as TGTGCCAGCAGTAAAACGGGGACAGGTGTAGACGGGGAGCTGTTTTTT.

This clonotype was counted ten times or more. The V gene is TRBV13, the J gene TRBJ2-1; 8 bases align to TRBD2. Trimming removed 2 bases from V and 2 bases from J; junction bases left unmatched: 2. Germline lookup yields CDR1 PRHDT and CDR2 FYEKMQ (reference sequence). The CDR3 has 15 residues. The CDR3 is CASSLTSGPYNEQFF. Here the CDR3 DNA reads TGTGCCAGCAGCTTAACTAGCGGACCCTACAATGAGCAGTTCTTC.

A note on this clonotype: One end of the junction fails to match germline, which may point to a read error. The chain uses TRBV5-1 and TRBJ1-5, with a weak D call TRBD1 (6 bases). The CDR3 sequence is 14 residues long. CDR1 is SGHRS, CDR2 YFSETQ, per germline. CDR3 nucleotides: TGCGCCTGCAGCTCCGGGACAACCGATCAGCCCCAGCATTTT. It specifies CACSSGTTDQPQHF.

The chain joins TRBV7-6 to TRBJ2-3; 9 bases align to TRBD2. The junction had 6 bases not matched to a gene; V was cut back by 6 bases and J by 2 bases. The CDR3 is 15 amino acids. Germline V gene lookup returns CDR1 SGHVS and CDR2 FNYEAQ. The DNA of the CDR3 is TGTGCCAGCAGATCCCTAGCGGGGTACACAGATACGCAGTATTTT. It yields the protein CASRSLAGYTDTQYF.

This clonotype was detected ten times or more. Relative to the germline gene, one junction end is altered; a read error may explain this. The J gene is TRBJ2-5, the V gene TRBV10-3; 7 bases align to TRBD1. CDR1 is ENHRY and CDR2 is SYGVKD in the germline V gene. This CDR3 comprises 14 residues. This CDR3 reads CTIRDSNAQETQYF. In DNA, the CDR3 is TGTACCATCAGGGACAGTAACGCTCAAGAGACCCAGTACTTC.

The genes are TRBV11-2 and TRBJ1-6; possible D gene TRBD1, 5 bases. This CDR3 region has 14 residues. Per germline, CDR1 SGHAT and CDR2 FQNNGV. Trimming pared 5 bases from V and 9 bases from J, leaving 14 bases between. The CDR3 reads CASSRRQSGSPLHF. In nucleotides, the CDR3 is TGTGCCAGCAGCAGAAGACAGTCAGGTTCACCCCTCCACTTT.

V is TRBV19 and J is TRBJ1-1, with D perhaps matching TRBD1 (5 bases). In germline, CDR1 is LNHDA, CDR2 SQIVND (reference sequence). V shed 6 bases and J shed 6 bases, with 11 bases lying between them. The CDR3 spans 12 residues. The CDR3 reads CASRGGDPEAFF. CDR3 DNA: TGTGCCAGTAGAGGAGGGGACCCTGAAGCTTTCTTT.

The CDR3 reads CASGSRANEQFF. In DNA, the CDR3 is TGTGCCAGCGGTTCCAGAGCTAATGAGCAGTTCTTC. The gene calls are TRBV6-5 and TRBJ2-1, with D uncertain. From germline, CDR1 is MNHEY and CDR2 SVGAGI. CDR3 size: 12 residues. V was shortened by 8 bases and J by 7 bases, with 12 bases between the two germline ends.

The chain recombines TRBV19 with TRBJ1-5; 9 bases agree with TRBD1. This CDR3 region has 16 residues. V lost 6 bases and J lost 7; bases outside the gene matches: 13. Germline-derived CDR1 and CDR2 are LNHDA and SQIVND (reference sequence). The CDR3 DNA is TGTGCCAGTAGAAGATTCACCGGGACAGGGTTCCAGCCCCAGCATTTT. Its translation: CASRRFTGTGFQPQHF. The full variable domain, in which reference TRBV19 and TRBJ1-5 provide the parts outside the CDR3, is DGGITQSPKYLFRKEGQNVTLSCEQNLNHDAMYWYRQDPGQGLRLIYYSQIVNDFQKGDIAEGYSVSREKKESFPLTVTSAQKNPTAFYLCASRRFTGTGFQPQHFGDGTRLSIL.

In its sample, this clonotype was seen a few times. The chain joins TRBV18 to TRBJ2-1, with 13 bases that match TRBD2. After removal of 3 bases from V and 8 bases from J, the junction contained 7 bases not matched to a gene. The CDR3 has 16 residues. Germline CDR1 KGHSH, CDR2 LQKENI. CDR3 sequence (DNA): TGTGCCAGCTCACCTGGGACTAGCGGGAAGGGCCATGAGCAGTTCTTC. Amino acid sequence: CASSPGTSGKGHEQFF.

On this clonotype itself: The junction does not match germline at one end; this may be a read error. CDR3 sequence (DNA): TGTGTCAGCAGCCAAGACTTGGGGTATGGCTACACCTTC. Its translation: CVSSQDLGYGYTF. This chain joins TRBV3-1 and TRBJ1-2; D is undetermined. The CDR3 is 13 residues long. Per germline, CDR1 LGHDT and CDR2 YNNKEL (reference sequence).

The genes are TRBV2 and TRBJ1-5, with 7 nucleotides matching TRBD1. CDR1 SNHLY and CDR2 FYNNEI come from the germline V gene. The ends lost 6 bases at V and 0 bases at J; junction bases unmatched: 5. The CDR3 totals 15 residues. This CDR3 reads CASSRTGVSNQPQHF. The CDR3 DNA sequence: TGTGCCAGCAGCCGGACAGGAGTTAGCAATCAGCCCCAGCATTTT.

This sequence joins TRBV19 and TRBJ2-2, with 8 positions matching TRBD2. This CDR3 contains 17 residues. Germline V lookup: CDR1 LNHDA, CDR2 SQIVND (reference sequence). With 7 bases clipped from V and 0 bases from J, the junction kept 10 bases outside the gene matches. This CDR3 reads CASINLGLAANTGELFF. CDR3 sequence (DNA): TGTGCCAGTATCAACCTCGGACTAGCAGCGAACACCGGGGAGCTGTTTTTT.